This TCR beta chain was found in a study of cytomegalovirus exposure and HLA in healthy donors (dated by TCRdb to about 2017). Regarding the research as a whole: An earlier analysis of about 560 of the donors reported around 280 Gb of sequence data and 95 million to 130 million unique TCR beta sequences obtained from roughly 180 million T cells. About 300 gigabases of sequencing data and approximately 93 million unique TCR sequences were included in an early release covering roughly 600 HLA-typed donors. Of the 350 to 450 genotyped donors, 80% to 90% were placed in the genetic ancestry cluster associated with self-reported Caucasian donors. The study aimed to test whether signatures of past pathogen exposure could be identified by cataloging public T cell receptors. The study profiled the T cell repertoires of about 720 subjects by immunosequencing and related them to cytomegalovirus serostatus. A separate validation cohort of about 110 different subjects was used in addition to the roughly 720-subject first cohort. To predict cytomegalovirus infection status, the study combined high-throughput TCR immunosequencing, statistical association of individual TCRs with disease status, and machine learning. In a later analysis, previously published TCR beta repertoires from 500 to 750 donors were re-analyzed and high-resolution HLA genotyping was added so that TCR occurrence patterns could be studied. The later analysis used no new phenotypic data to find candidate immune exposures, relying instead on TCR beta sequences and their occurrence across donors. To decide whether each TCR beta V gene segment behaved as functional or pseudogenic, an earlier analysis of approximately 590 of the donors relied on high-throughput TCR beta sequencing. Donor age, sex, ethnicity and CMV serostatus were compiled alongside the repertoire data. In a later genetic analysis, genome-wide SNP genotypes for about 65% of the roughly 670 donors were used, and that subset was treated as a discovery cohort. All discovery cohort repertoires had been generated on a single sequencing platform. HLA typing covered class I and class II loci at four-digit resolution. The number of typed donors differed by locus: about 629-640 for A, B, C, DRB1 and DQB1; some 500 for DQA1; around 580 for DPA1; and about 450 for DPB1. Because of strong linkage in the cohort, a handful of DR-DQ haplotypes were treated as single units for association and clustering. Across approximately 400 genotyped donors of the cohort, an average of approximately 220,000 unique TCR beta nucleotide sequences per donor were sequenced, and approximately 17% of those sequences were non-productive.

The cohort consisted of 600 to 750 healthy bone marrow donors. Cohort members were all nominally healthy when sampled, although unrecorded immune exposures were likely present. The donor was CMV seronegative and belonged to the group of 350 or so seronegative cohort members. Each donor provided a peripheral blood sample, and peripheral blood mononuclear cells were used for TCR beta sequencing. Genomic DNA was extracted from the blood cell samples with the Qiagen DNeasy Blood Extraction Kit. Trimming takes 3 bases from V and 1 base from J, and the germline ends sit 6 bases apart. The CDR3 holds 13 amino acids from the cysteine to the phenylalanine. Only CDR3 DNA remains: 39 bases, in frame from the first base. For CDR1 and CDR2, the germline V gene lists MDHEN and SYDVKM. A word on this clone: This receptor's antigen is unknown. Per-base quality was not reported, and no clone a single base away is much larger than it.

Library preparation employed the immunoSEQ multiplex PCR assay. The multiplex PCR relied on a mix of 60 forward primers for TCR Vbeta segments and 13 reverse primers for TCR Jbeta segments. A multiplex PCR assay on genomic DNA amplified the CDR3 region of rearranged TCR beta genes. On the Illumina HiSeq System, the amplified TCR beta libraries were sequenced as 87-base-pair reads. As for the authors' bioinformatics: A later analysis counted tens of millions of unique TCR beta chains across the 666 repertoires, and roughly 10 million of these chains were shared by at least two donors. Raw reads were error-corrected and collapsed into unique sequences by a nearest-neighbor algorithm in which closely related sequences were merged to remove PCR and sequencing errors. To assign V, D and J gene segments, CDR3 sequences were aligned to IMGT reference sequences. For a sequence to be retained, a match of at least six nucleotides was required to both a V gene segment and a J gene segment. Rearrangements were called productive when the CDR3 lacked stop codons and stayed in frame with V and J; all others were non-productive. CDR3 was defined according to IMGT convention as the region running from the second conserved V-encoded cysteine to the conserved J-encoded phenylalanine. The earlier analysis of some 580 of the donors excluded any sequence lacking an unambiguous match to a single V gene segment. In an earlier analysis of several hundred of the donors, a V segment was called functional when productive rearrangements were above 56.7%, and segregating when the standard deviation between donors exceeded 5%. A statistical classification framework was built to diagnose cytomegalovirus status from the catalog of TCR beta chain sequences. V and J gene assignment, in a later analysis, came from comparing TCR nucleotide sequences with IMGT/GENE-DB human TR gene sequences. In a later analysis, CDR3 sequences and most-parsimonious VDJ recombination scenarios were assigned using the TCRdist pipeline. In a later analysis, each TCR beta chain was defined by its CDR3 amino acid sequence together with its V-gene family, and reads lacking a unique V-gene family were excluded. A later analysis removed several hundred highly shared, low-generation-probability nucleotide sequences to deal with suspected cross-contamination and a sequencing artifact. A later analysis calculated a clonal expansion index for each public chain from normalized within-repertoire ranks of inferred template counts. In a later analysis, generation probabilities were computed using a VDJ recombination model fitted to out-of-frame rearrangements, and the results were checked against IGoR. A later analysis scored TCR-TCR, TCR-HLA and TCR-CMV co-occurrence with hypergeometric tests, applying a repertoire-size bias correction to TCR pairs. In a later analysis, false discovery rates were estimated by permuting HLA or CMV assignments 20 times. In a later analysis, co-occurring TCRs were grouped with DBSCAN, and TCRdist sequence similarity was added when clustering was performed within HLA-allele-positive subsets. Repertoires with fewer than 30,000 or more than 120,000 public chains were left out of co-occurrence clustering, as were a few repertoires with anomalous nucleotide sharing. In TCRdb, the immuneACCESS table is reduced to in-frame sequences with V and J assigned. These tables do not hold every clone; where another copy was compared, an unresolved V gene accounts for under half, and the others remain unexplained. The V and J calls and clone size were taken over from that table, and D and trimming were inferred from the DNA. Present in this sample are 100,000 to 120,000 clones, around 86% of which were seen just once. The top ten clonotypes cover less than 2% of the sample.

On the study overall, not on this receptor specifically: Some IMGT-functional V segments, including TRBV6-2 and TRBV6-3, could not be told apart with the 87-base-pair reads, so those segments were excluded. In a later analysis, several top co-occurrence clusters were reported to appear linked to parvovirus B19, influenza, CMV and Epstein-Barr virus. Most TCR sequences were seen in very few donors, while some public TCRs were found in many individuals. According to a later analysis, TCR association rates differed among HLA loci, with DRB1 alleles showing the most associated TCRs and HLA-C alleles showing the fewest. The sequencing pipeline was judged likely to have produced a cluster of highly shared sequence variants as a technical artifact. In vitro tests confirmed that a few of the cytomegalovirus-associated TCR beta chains recognize cytomegalovirus antigens. The cohort was sequenced for TCR beta chains only, and without alpha or paired-chain data the features that could be detected were limited. Broadly in line with IMGT annotations, most TCR beta V segments showed up in productive rearrangements about 87% or about 30% of the time in an earlier analysis of under 700 of the donors. Because HLA typing was missing for some donors at each locus, association tests included only the typed subset. The classifier was reported to diagnose cytomegalovirus status with high specificity and sensitivity in both the original and validation cohorts. Specific HLA alleles were associated with 15,000 to 20,000 TCR beta sequences at a false discovery rate of 0.05 in a later analysis. The study listed 150 to 200 TCR beta chains as associated with cytomegalovirus. A later genetic analysis reported fewer N-insertions in productive TCRs among donors in an Asian-associated ancestry cluster than the approximately 700-donor mean. A later genetic analysis associated a missense DCLRE1C variant with V-gene and J-gene trimming of TCR beta chains, and an independent cohort replicated the association. Correlated functional status among segregating V segments might reflect linkage disequilibrium, but an unknown experimental factor could not be ruled out. According to a later analysis, most CMV-associated TCR beta chains appeared to be HLA-restricted, and the HLA associations seemed to be driven largely by CMV exposure. A further reported finding was that TCR beta sequences accurately predicted the HLA-A and HLA-B alleles for most subjects in the first cohort. CMV serostatus was the only immune exposure information available for the cohort. Because counts were too low, about 18 rarely observed V segments, including chromosome 9 orphons, were left out of the earlier analysis of 500 to 650 of the donors. Roughly uniform sequencing depth across donors was assumed in presence/absence analyses, although this assumption may not hold. The authors suggested that the approach could potentially be generalized to other disease states and immunological phenotypes. When HLA alleles, especially DR and DQ, strongly co-occurred, attributing TCR associations to individual alleles was difficult. In a later analysis, HLA-associated TCR beta chains were found to be more clonally expanded and to have lower generation probabilities than equally common non-associated chains.

The source is a man aged 40-50 years in good health and CMV-seronegative. In this chain, TRBV28 is recombined with TRBJ1-1, with no confidently assigned D gene. Sequencing input: PBMCs. The base sequence is TGTGCCAGCAGTTTTACGGGGAACACTGAAGCTTTCTTT. Its protein is CASSFTGNTEAFF.